The rows below give T cell receptor beta chains drawn from one sample of a study of vaccination and CD4 T cells after COVID-19. TCRdb re-analysed the PCR reads in MiXCR, keeping a single row per CDR3 protein. The sample lists about 15,000 distinct CDR3 sequences; less than 70% were seen once. No antigen has been identified for these receptors. The material sequenced was CD4+ T cells from blood, cultured in vitro, taken before SARS-CoV-2 vaccination. The receptors stem from a human donor who had recovered from COVID-19. Each CDR3 is given with its conserved first and last residue. The D gene is left open where the match is weak. Rows may omit the clone size; those that give it use once, few, many or a size class.

j_call v_call clone_size d_call cdr3_aa cdr3_nt
TRBJ1-6 TRBV9 - - CASSARDSPLHF TGTGCCAGCAGCGCCAGAGATTCACCCCTCCACTTT
TRBJ2-7 TRBV28 - - CASRPGGERRLGEQYF TGTGCCAGCAGGCCAGGGGGGGAGAGGCGACTGGGTGAGCAGTACTTC
TRBJ2-2 TRBV6-1 - - CATGDKAAGELFF TGTGCCACGGGGGACAAAGCCGCCGGGGAGCTGTTTTTT
TRBJ2-1 TRBV6-5 - TRBD2 CASSYSPGLAGGNYEQFF TGTGCCAGCAGTTACTCGCCAGGGCTAGCGGGAGGGAACTATGAGCAGTTCTTC
TRBJ1-1 TRBV7-2 - - CASSHRLGPEAFF TGTGCCAGCAGCCATAGGTTAGGACCTGAAGCTTTCTTT
TRBJ2-7 TRBV20-1 - - CSAFKQGSQSYEQYF TGCAGTGCTTTTAAACAGGGTAGTCAGTCCTACGAGCAGTACTTC
TRBJ1-5 TRBV20-1 few TRBD1 CSAMGGAGQGGFGYQPQHF TGCAGTGCTATGGGGGGGGCAGGACAGGGAGGATTTGGGTATCAGCCCCAGCATTTT
TRBJ1-1 TRBV7-8 - - CASSLTGNTEAFF TGTGCCAGCAGCTTAACAGGGAACACTGAAGCTTTCTTT
TRBJ2-1 TRBV6-4 - - CASSDSFEAEQFF TGTGCCAGCAGTGACTCGTTTGAGGCTGAGCAGTTCTTC
TRBJ2-1 TRBV20-1 - TRBD2 CSASDLRAGGLNEQFF TGCAGTGCTAGTGATTTGCGAGCGGGGGGCCTCAATGAGCAGTTCTTC
TRBJ2-5 TRBV29-1 - - CSVVGRAQETQYF TGCAGCGTTGTCGGCAGGGCACAAGAGACCCAGTACTTC
TRBJ2-3 TRBV5-4 - - CASSLGPTSTDTQYF TGTGCCAGCAGCTTGGGTCCCACTAGCACAGATACGCAGTATTTT
TRBJ2-7 TRBV20-1 - TRBD2 CSASFLIGASGDHEQYF TGCAGTGCTAGCTTTTTGATCGGGGCTAGCGGGGACCACGAGCAGTACTTC
TRBJ2-7 TRBV6-1 - - CATRVAYEQYF TGTGCCACCCGGGTTGCTTACGAGCAGTACTTC
TRBJ1-6 TRBV7-9 once - CASSPEVGLLHF TGTGCCAGCAGCCCCGAGGTGGGTCTCCTCCACTTT
TRBJ1-5 TRBV27 few - CASSFKRNSNQPQHF TGTGCCAGCAGTTTCAAGAGGAATAGCAATCAGCCCCAGCATTTT
TRBJ2-2 TRBV2 - - CASSPTYTGELFF TGTGCCAGCAGCCCAACGTACACCGGGGAGCTGTTTTTT
TRBJ2-2 TRBV6-2/TRBV6-3 - - CASSFWDINTGELFF TGTGCCAGCAGTTTTTGGGACATCAACACCGGGGAGCTGTTTTTT
TRBJ2-1 TRBV20-1 once TRBD1 CSSGQGSHEQFF TGTAGCTCGGGACAGGGGAGTCATGAGCAGTTCTTC
TRBJ1-5 TRBV7-9 few - CASSRDISNQPQHF TGTGCCAGCAGCCGGGACATAAGCAATCAGCCCCAGCATTTT
TRBJ2-3 TRBV2 - TRBD2 CASRGLASTDTQYF TGTGCCAGCAGGGGACTAGCTAGCACAGATACGCAGTATTTT
TRBJ1-2 TRBV4-2 - TRBD1 CASSQGQGGYTF TGTGCCAGCAGCCAGGGACAGGGAGGCTACACCTTC
TRBJ1-1 TRBV30 - - CAWSPGPYTEAFF TGTGCCTGGAGTCCAGGGCCGTACACTGAAGCTTTCTTT
TRBJ1-2 TRBV20-1 few - CSARGGNYGYTF TGCAGTGCTAGGGGGGGTAACTATGGCTACACCTTC
TRBJ2-7 TRBV20-1 - TRBD1 CSANSGTGTLEQYF TGCAGTGCCAACTCCGGGACAGGGACCCTTGAGCAGTACTTC
TRBJ1-4 TRBV27 few - CASRLARASTNEKLFF TGTGCCAGCAGGCTAGCCAGGGCGTCTACTAATGAAAAACTGTTTTTT
TRBJ2-5 TRBV25-1 - - CASSFQDRRQEGQYF TGTGCCAGCAGTTTCCAGGACCGACGACAAGAGGGCCAGTACTTC
TRBJ2-1 TRBV6-2/TRBV6-3 - - CAGRLTPYNEQFF TGTGCGGGGCGCCTTACGCCATACAATGAGCAGTTCTTC
TRBJ2-5 TRBV20-1 - - CSARRGSVETQYF TGCAGTGCTAGACGAGGGAGTGTTGAGACCCAGTACTTC
TRBJ2-3 TRBV7-4 once - CASRHWTELWRGGQYF TGTGCCAGCAGGCACTGGACAGAATTATGGAGGGGCGGACAGTATTTT
TRBJ2-7 TRBV11-2 - - CASSLRGGYEQYF TGTGCCAGCAGCTTAAGAGGGGGCTACGAGCAGTACTTC
TRBJ2-3 TRBV2 - - CASSGLARTDTQYF TGTGCCAGCAGTGGCCTAGCCCGCACAGATACGCAGTATTTT
TRBJ2-7 TRBV6-5 - - CASSYGQTYEQYF TGTGCCAGCAGTTACGGGCAGACCTACGAGCAGTACTTC
TRBJ2-2 TRBV25-1 - - CASVDRRNTGELFF TGTGCCAGCGTCGACAGGAGGAACACCGGGGAGCTGTTTTTT
TRBJ2-2 TRBV20-1 - - CSARDLGRTGELFF TGCAGTGCTAGAGATTTAGGGCGTACCGGGGAGCTGTTTTTT
TRBJ1-5 TRBV20-1 few - CSARQDLAGNQPQHF TGCAGTGCTAGACAGGACCTGGCGGGCAATCAGCCCCAGCATTTT
TRBJ1-6 TRBV7-3 - TRBD1 CASSLDRENSPLHF TGTGCCAGCAGCTTGGACAGGGAGAATTCACCCCTCCACTTT
TRBJ2-5 TRBV4-1 - TRBD1 CASGPGTGGRETQYF TGCGCCAGCGGACCCGGGACAGGGGGCAGGGAGACCCAGTACTTC
TRBJ2-7 TRBV6-1 - TRBD1 CASSGDRGREQYF TGTGCCAGCAGTGGGGACAGGGGACGCGAGCAGTACTTC
TRBJ1-2 TRBV30 - - CAWSYGRGYTF TGTGCCTGGAGTTACGGGCGGGGCTACACCTTC
TRBJ2-7 TRBV18 few - CASSPGTKLDEQYF TGTGCCAGCTCACCAGGGACAAAGCTCGACGAGCAGTACTTC
TRBJ2-1 TRBV7-9 few TRBD2 CASSGRWTSGSKRQFF TGTGCCAGCAGCGGACGGTGGACTAGCGGGAGCAAGAGGCAGTTCTTC
TRBJ2-5 TRBV7-9 - - CASSLEVEMSYQYF TGTGCCAGCAGCTTAGAGGTCGAGATGAGTTACCAGTACTTC
TRBJ2-5 TRBV5-1 - TRBD2 CASSLFSAGDVRETQYF TGCGCCAGCAGCTTGTTCTCAGCGGGAGATGTTAGAGAGACCCAGTACTTC
TRBJ2-2 TRBV11-2 few - CASSIGSLWELFF TGTGCCAGCAGCATCGGGTCGCTTTGGGAGCTGTTTTTT
TRBJ1-2 TRBV2 - - CASMTVAGGSGYTF TGTGCCAGCATGACAGTTGCGGGGGGGAGCGGCTACACCTTC
TRBJ2-3 TRBV6-1 - TRBD2 CASRPTSGSRTDTQYF TGTGCCAGCAGACCTACTAGCGGGAGTCGCACAGATACGCAGTATTTT